This TCR beta chain was retrieved from a study of OX40 agonist ivuxolimab in advanced cancers. Looking at the study overall: Mean age 60 years, range about 20 to 79; just over 80% male. General study points: In general, CD8+ T cells held more expanded clones than CD4+ did, on average. Both blood CD4+ and CD8+ T cells showed clonal growth by week 6 at 0.1 to 3.0 mg/kg.

The ends were cut back, 3 bases at V and 6 bases at J, with 9 bases in the middle. The CDR3 contains 14 residues. Germline values: CDR1 SGHTA, CDR2 FQGNSA. Assay: immunoSEQ multiplex PCR; the TCRdb copy retains only in-frame clones and omits some. The data hold roughly 80,000 clones, with about 82% observed a single time. A note on this clone: Its antigen remains unknown.

V is TRBV7-2 and J is TRBJ2-6, with D possibly TRBD2 on 6 matching bases. Material: CD4+ or CD8+ T cells sorted from blood, obtained in a trial of the OX40 agonist ivuxolimab. The clonotype originates from an adult with an advanced solid tumor such as melanoma, head and neck, liver or kidney cancer. CDR3 loop: CASSFGGMANVLTF. For the CDR3, the DNA is TGTGCCAGCAGCTTTGGGGGGATGGCCAACGTCCTGACTTTC.